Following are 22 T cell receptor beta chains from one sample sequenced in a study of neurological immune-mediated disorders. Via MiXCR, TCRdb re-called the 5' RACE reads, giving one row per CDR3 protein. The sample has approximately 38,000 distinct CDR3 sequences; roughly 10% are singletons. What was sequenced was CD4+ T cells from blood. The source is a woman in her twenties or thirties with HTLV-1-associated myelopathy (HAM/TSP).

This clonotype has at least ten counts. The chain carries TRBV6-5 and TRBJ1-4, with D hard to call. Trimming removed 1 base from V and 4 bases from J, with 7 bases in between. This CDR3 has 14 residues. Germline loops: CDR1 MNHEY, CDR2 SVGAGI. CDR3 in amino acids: CASSYWVDNEKLFF. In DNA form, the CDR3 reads TGTGCCAGCAGTTACTGGGTTGATAATGAAAAACTGTTTTTT.

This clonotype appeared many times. The CDR3 spells CSASQSDTQYF. Written as DNA, the CDR3 is TGCAGTGCTAGTCAGTCAGATACGCAGTATTTT. J is TRBJ2-3 and V is TRBV20-1; D is unclear. The germline V gene has CDR1 DFQATT and CDR2 SNEGSKA (reference sequence). This CDR3 contains 11 residues. Trimming cost V 3 bases and J 4 bases, with 5 bases left between them.

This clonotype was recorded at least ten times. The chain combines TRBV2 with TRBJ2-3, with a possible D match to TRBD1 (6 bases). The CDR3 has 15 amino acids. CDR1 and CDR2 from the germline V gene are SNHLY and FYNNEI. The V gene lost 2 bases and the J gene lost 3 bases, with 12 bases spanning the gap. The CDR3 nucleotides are TGTGCCAGCAGTGAATTTGGCAGGGGAACAGATACGCAGTATTTT. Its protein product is CASSEFGRGTDTQYF.

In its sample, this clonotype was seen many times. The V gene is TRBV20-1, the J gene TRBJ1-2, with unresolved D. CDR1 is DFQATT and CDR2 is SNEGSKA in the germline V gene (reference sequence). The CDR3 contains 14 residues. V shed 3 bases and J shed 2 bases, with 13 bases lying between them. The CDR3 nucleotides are TGCAGTGCTAGGAGGACCCAGCCAAACTATGGCTACACCTTC. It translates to CSARRTQPNYGYTF.

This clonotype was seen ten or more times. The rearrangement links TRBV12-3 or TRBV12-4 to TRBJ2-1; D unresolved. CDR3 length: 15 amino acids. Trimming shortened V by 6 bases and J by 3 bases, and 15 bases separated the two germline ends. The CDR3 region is CASSLGVASYNEQFF. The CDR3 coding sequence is TGTGCCAGCAGCCTCGGTGTGGCTAGCTACAATGAGCAGTTCTTC.

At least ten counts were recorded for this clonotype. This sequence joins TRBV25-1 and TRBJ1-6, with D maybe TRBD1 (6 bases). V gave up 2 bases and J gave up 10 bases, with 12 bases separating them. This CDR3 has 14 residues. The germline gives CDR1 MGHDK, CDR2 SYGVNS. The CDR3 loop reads CASSEARGQSPLHF. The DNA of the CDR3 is TGTGCCAGCAGTGAAGCCAGGGGCCAATCACCCCTCCACTTT.

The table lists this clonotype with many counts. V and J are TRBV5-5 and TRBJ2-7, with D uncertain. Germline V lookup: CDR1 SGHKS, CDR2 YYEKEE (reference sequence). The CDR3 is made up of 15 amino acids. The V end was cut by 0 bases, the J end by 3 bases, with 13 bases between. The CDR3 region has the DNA TGTGCCAGCAGCTTGGCGGTAGGGCATGGCTACGAGCAGTACTTC. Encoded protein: CASSLAVGHGYEQYF.

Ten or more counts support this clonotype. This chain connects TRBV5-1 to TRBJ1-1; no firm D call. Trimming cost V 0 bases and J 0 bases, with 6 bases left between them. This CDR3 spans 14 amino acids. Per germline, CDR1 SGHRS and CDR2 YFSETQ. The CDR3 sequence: CASSLEIVNTEAFF. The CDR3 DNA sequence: TGCGCCAGCAGCTTGGAAATCGTGAACACTGAAGCTTTCTTT.

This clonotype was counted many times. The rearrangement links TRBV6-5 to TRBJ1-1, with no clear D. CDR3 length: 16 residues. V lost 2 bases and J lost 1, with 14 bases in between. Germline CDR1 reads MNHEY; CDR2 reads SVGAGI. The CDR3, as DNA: TGTGCCAGCAGTTACGGCAGGAGACTCAAGAACACTGAAGCTTTCTTT. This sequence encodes CASSYGRRLKNTEAFF.

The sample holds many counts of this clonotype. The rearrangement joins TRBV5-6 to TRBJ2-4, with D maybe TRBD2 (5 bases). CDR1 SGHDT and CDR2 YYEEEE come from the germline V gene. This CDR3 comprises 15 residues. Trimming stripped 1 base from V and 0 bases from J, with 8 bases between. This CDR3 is CASSLMRVAKNIQYF. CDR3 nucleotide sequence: TGTGCCAGCAGCTTGATGAGGGTAGCCAAAAACATTCAGTACTTC.

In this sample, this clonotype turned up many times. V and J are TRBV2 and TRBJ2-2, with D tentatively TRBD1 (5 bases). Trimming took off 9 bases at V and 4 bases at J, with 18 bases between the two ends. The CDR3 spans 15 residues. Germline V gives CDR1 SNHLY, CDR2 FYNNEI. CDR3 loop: CARDSGFWRTGELFF. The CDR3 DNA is TGTGCCAGAGATTCAGGGTTTTGGCGCACCGGGGAGCTGTTTTTT.

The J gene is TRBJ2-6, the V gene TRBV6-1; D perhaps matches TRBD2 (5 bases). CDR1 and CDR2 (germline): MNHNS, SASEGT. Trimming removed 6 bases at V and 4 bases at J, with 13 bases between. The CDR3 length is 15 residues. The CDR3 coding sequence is TGTGCCAGCAGAATAAGGACTCCCGGGGCCAACGTCCTGACTTTC. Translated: CASRIRTPGANVLTF.

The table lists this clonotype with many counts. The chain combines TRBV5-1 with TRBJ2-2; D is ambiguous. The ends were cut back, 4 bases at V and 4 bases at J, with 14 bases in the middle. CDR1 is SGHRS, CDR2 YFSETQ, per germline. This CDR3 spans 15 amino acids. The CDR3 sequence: CASSLTRSLTGELFF. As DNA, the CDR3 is TGCGCCAGCAGCCTAACCCGCAGCCTCACCGGGGAGCTGTTTTTT.

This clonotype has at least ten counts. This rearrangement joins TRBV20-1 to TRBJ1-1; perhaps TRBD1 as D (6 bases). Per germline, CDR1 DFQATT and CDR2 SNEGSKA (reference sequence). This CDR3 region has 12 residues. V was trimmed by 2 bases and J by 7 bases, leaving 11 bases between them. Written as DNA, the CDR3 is TGCAGTGCTAGACCCCGGGACATTGAAGCTTTCTTT. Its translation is CSARPRDIEAFF.

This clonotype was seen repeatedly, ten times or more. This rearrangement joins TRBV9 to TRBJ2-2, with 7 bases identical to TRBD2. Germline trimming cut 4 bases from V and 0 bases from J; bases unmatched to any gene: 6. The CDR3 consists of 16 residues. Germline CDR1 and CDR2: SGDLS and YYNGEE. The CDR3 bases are TGTGCCAGCAGCATCTACGGGGGGACGAACACCGGGGAGCTGTTTTTT. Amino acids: CASSIYGGTNTGELFF.

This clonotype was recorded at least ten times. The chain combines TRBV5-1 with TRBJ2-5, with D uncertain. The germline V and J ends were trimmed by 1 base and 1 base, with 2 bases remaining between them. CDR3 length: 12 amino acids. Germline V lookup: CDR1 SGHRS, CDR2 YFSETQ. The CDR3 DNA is TGCGCCAGCAGCTTGAGCCAAGAGACCCAGTACTTC. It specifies CASSLSQETQYF.

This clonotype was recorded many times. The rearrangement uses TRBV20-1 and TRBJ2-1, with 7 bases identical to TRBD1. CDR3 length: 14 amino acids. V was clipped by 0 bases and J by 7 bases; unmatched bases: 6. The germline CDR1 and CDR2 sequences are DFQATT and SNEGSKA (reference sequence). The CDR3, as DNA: TGCAGTGCTAGAGATAGTGGCAGGGGGAATGAGCAGTTCTTC. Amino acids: CSARDSGRGNEQFF.

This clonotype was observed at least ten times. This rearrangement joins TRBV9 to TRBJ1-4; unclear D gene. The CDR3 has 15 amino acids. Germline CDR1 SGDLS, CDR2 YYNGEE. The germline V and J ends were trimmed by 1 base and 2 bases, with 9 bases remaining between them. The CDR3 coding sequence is TGTGCCAGCAGCGTAATGGTGGGGACTAATGAAAAACTGTTTTTT. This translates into CASSVMVGTNEKLFF.

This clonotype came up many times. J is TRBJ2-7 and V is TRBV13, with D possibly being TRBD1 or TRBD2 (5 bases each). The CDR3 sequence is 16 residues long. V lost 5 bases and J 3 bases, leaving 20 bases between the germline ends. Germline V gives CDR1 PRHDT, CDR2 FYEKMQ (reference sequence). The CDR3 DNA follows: TGTGCCAGCAGCCAGAGGGACGGAGAGTGGCACTACGAGCAGTACTTC. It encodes CASSQRDGEWHYEQYF.

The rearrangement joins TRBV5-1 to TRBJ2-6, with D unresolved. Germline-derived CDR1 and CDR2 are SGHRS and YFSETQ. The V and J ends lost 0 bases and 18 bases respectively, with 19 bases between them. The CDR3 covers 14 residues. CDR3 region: CASSLDVAEGVTTF. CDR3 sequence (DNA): TGCGCCAGCAGCTTGGATGTGGCAGAAGGCGTCACGACTTTC.

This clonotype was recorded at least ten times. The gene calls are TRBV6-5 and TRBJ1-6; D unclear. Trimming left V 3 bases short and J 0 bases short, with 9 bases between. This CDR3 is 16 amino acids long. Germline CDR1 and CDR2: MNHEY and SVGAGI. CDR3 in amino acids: CASSYGGSSYNSPLHF. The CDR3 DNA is TGTGCCAGCAGTTATGGTGGGAGCTCCTATAATTCACCCCTCCACTTT.

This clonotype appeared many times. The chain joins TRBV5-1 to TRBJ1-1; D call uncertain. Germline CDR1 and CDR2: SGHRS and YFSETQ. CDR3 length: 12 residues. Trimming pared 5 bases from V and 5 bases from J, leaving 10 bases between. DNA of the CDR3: TGCGCCAGCAGTACACTGGGGACTGAAGCTTTCTTT. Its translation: CASSTLGTEAFF.